This T cell receptor (beta chain) was sequenced for a study of cytomegalovirus exposure and HLA in healthy donors. PCR amplification relied on 60 Vbeta primers (plus 13 Jbeta primers). The protocol was immunoSEQ multiplex PCR, while the TCRdb copy is restricted to in-frame clones and leaves out a portion. The sample shows some 150,000 clones, roughly two thirds of them seen only once. After removal of 5 bases from V and 5 bases from J, the junction contained 8 bases not matched to a gene. The CDR3 loop spans 14 amino acids. CDR1 and CDR2 from the germline V gene are ENHRY and SYGVKD. Study-wide findings and caveats: A list of 164 TCR beta chains associated with cytomegalovirus was given. As a later analysis showed, a missense DCLRE1C variant was linked to trimming of TCR beta V- and J-genes.

Concerning this clone itself: The antigen is not known.

The receptor was isolated from a woman in her twenties or thirties in good health and CMV-seronegative. Sequencing used PBMCs. The chain uses TRBV10-3 and TRBJ2-7, with TRBD2 matching over 8 bases. The CDR3 spells CAISPKGTSHEQYF. DNA for the CDR3: TGTGCCATCAGTCCTAAAGGGACTAGTCACGAGCAGTACTTC.